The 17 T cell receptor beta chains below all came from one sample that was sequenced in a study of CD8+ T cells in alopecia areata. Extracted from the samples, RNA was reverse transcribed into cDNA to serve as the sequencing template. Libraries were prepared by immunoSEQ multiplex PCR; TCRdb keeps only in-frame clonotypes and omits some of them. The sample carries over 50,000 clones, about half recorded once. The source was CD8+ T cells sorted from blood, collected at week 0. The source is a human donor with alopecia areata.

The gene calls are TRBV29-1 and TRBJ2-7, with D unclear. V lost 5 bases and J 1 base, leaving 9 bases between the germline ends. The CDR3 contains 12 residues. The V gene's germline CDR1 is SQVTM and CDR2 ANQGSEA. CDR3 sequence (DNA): TGCAGCGTTTCTCCAGAATCCTACGAGCAGTACTTC. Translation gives CSVSPESYEQYF.

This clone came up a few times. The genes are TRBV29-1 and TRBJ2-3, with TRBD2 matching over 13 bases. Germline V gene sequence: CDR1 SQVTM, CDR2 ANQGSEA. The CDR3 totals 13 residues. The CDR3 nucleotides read TGCAGGAGGACTAGCGGGAGTGCAGATACGCAGTATTTT. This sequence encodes CRRTSGSADTQYF.

The CDR3 DNA follows: TGTGCCAGCAGCTCAGCGGGAGGGCTGTCCGGGGAGCTGTTTTTT. Translated, it gives CASSSAGGLSGELFF. The gene calls are TRBV5-4 and TRBJ2-2; 10 nucleotides match TRBD2. J gave up 6 bases and V 3 bases, and 5 bases lay outside the gene matches. CDR3 length: 15 amino acids. Germline V CDR1 and CDR2: SGHNT, YYREEE (reference sequence). The whole variable domain, filled in from reference TRBV5-4 and TRBJ2-2, reads ETGVTQSPTHLIKTRGQQVTLRCSSQSGHNTVSWYQQALGQGPQFIFQYYREEENGRGNFPPRFSGLQFPNYSSELNVNALELDDSALYLCASSSAGGLSGELFFGEGSRLTVL.

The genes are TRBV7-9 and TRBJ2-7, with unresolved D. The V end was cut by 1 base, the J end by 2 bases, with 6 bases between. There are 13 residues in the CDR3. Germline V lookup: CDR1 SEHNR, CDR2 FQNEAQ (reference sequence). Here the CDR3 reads CASSLVATYEQYF. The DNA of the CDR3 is TGTGCCAGCAGCTTAGTGGCTACCTACGAGCAGTACTTC.

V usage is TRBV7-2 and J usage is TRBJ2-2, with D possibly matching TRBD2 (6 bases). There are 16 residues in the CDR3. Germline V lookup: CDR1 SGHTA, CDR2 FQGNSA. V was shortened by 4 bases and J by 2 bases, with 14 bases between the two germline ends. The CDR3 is CASSWDTGVNTGELFF. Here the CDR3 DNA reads TGTGCCAGCAGCTGGGATACGGGAGTCAACACCGGGGAGCTGTTTTTT. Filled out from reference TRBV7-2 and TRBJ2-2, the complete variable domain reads GAGVSQSPSNKVTEKGKDVELRCDPISGHTALYWYRQSLGQGLEFLIYFQGNSAPDKSGLPSDRFSAERTGGSVSTLTIQRTQQEDSAVYLCASSWDTGVNTGELFFGEGSRLTVL.

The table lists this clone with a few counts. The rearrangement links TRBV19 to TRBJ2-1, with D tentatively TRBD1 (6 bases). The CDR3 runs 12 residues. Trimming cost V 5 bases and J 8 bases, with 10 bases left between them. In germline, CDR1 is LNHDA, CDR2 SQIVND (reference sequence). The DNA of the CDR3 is TGTGCCAGTAGTCAGGGGATTTATGAGCAGTTCTTC. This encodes CASSQGIYEQFF.

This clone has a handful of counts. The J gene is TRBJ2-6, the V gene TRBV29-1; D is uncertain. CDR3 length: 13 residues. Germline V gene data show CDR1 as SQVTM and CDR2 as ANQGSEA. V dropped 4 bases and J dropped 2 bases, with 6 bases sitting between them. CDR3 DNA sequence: TGCAGCGTTGTAGGGACTGGGGCCAACGTCCTGACTTTC. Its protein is CSVVGTGANVLTF.

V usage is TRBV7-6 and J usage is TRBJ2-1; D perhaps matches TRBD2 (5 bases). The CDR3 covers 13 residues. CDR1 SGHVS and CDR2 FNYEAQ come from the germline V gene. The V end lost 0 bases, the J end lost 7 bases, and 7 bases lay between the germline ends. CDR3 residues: CASSLARTNEQFF. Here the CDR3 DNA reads TGTGCCAGCAGCTTAGCGCGGACTAATGAGCAGTTCTTC.

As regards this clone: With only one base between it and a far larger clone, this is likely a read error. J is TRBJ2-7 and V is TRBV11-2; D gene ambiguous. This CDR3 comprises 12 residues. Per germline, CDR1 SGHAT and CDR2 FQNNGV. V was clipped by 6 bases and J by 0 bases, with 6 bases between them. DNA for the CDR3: TGTGCCAGCAGAACCAGCTCCTACGAGCAGTACTTC. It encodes CASRTSSYEQYF. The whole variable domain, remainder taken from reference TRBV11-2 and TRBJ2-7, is EAGVAQSPRYKIIEKRQSVAFWCNPISGHATLYWYQQILGQGPKLLIQFQNNGVVDDSQLPKDRFSAERLKGVDSTLKIQPAKLEDSAVYLCASRTSSYEQYFGPGTRLTVT.

CDR3 coding DNA: TGCAGCGTTGAAGAAGGGGTAACGGCCGCCGAGCAGTACTTC. It specifies CSVEEGVTAAEQYF. The V call is TRBV29-1, the J call TRBJ2-7, with D perhaps TRBD1 (5 bases). The germline gives CDR1 SQVTM, CDR2 ANQGSEA. This CDR3 spans 14 amino acids. Trimming removed 0 bases from V and 6 bases from J, with 15 bases in between.

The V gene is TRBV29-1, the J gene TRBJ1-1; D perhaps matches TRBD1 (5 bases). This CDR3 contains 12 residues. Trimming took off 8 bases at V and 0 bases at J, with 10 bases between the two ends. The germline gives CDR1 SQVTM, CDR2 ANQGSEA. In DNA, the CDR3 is TGCAGCTCAGGGACTATGAACACTGAAGCTTTCTTT. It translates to CSSGTMNTEAFF.

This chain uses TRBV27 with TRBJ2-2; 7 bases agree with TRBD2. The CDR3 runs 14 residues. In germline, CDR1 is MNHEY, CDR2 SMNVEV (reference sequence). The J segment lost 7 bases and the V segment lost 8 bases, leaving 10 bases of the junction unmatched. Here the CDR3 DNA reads TGTGCCAGCGGCCCCCGGGGGGATGTCGGGGAGCTGTTTTTT. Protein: CASGPRGDVGELFF.

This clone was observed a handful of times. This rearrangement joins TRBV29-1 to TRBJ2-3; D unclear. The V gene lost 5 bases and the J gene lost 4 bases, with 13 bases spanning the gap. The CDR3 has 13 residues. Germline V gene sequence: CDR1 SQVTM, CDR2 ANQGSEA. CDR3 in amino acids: CSVPGRPSDTQYF. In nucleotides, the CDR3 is TGCAGCGTTCCGGGCAGGCCCTCAGATACGCAGTATTTT.

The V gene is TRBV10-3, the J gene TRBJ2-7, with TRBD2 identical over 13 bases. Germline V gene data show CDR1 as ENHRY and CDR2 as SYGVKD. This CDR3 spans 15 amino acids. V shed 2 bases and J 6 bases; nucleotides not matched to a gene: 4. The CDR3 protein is CAISEPGLAGAEQYF. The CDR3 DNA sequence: TGTGCCATCAGTGAGCCTGGACTAGCGGGAGCCGAGCAGTACTTC.

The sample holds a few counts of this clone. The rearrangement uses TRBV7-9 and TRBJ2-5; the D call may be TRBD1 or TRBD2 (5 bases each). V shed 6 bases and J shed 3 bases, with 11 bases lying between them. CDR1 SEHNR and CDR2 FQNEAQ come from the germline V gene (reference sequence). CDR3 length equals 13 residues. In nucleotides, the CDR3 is TGTGCCAGCAGATGGGGGATGGAAGAGACCCAGTACTTC. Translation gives CASRWGMEETQYF.

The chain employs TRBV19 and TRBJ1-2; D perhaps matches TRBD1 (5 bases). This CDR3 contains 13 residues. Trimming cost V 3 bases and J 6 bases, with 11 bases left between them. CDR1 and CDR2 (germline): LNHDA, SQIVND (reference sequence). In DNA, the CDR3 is TGTGCCAGTAGTATGTACAGAGGGGATGGCTACACCTTC. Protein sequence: CASSMYRGDGYTF.

The CDR3, as DNA: TGCAGCGCCGACAGGGGGCTGATGAAGACCCAGTACTTC. Its translation is CSADRGLMKTQYF. V and J are TRBV29-1 and TRBJ2-5; 10 bases line up with TRBD1. This CDR3 region has 13 residues. V lost 7 bases, J lost 6 bases, and 8 bases stayed unmatched. The V gene's germline CDR1 is SQVTM and CDR2 ANQGSEA.